This TCR beta chain comes out of a study of blood T cell repertoires in COVID-19. Across the whole study: There were acute and convalescent COVID-19 samples, and they came from the United States, Italy and Spain. The analysed material was cDNA or gDNA that came from T cells, B-cell-depleted T cells, or PBMCs.

Original data processing: Reference gene primer amplification gave estimated nucleated cell counts. Some clones are missing from TCRdb's copy, which holds only in-frame ones; the method was immunoSEQ multiplex PCR. The DNA gave D and trimming, while V, J and clone size come from that table. The sample includes 30,000 to 40,000 clones, roughly 93% seen only once; the top ten take roughly 5.2%. V lost 7 bases, J lost 6 bases, and 13 bases stayed unmatched. Per germline, CDR1 ENHRY and CDR2 SYGVKD. CDR3 length: 15 amino acids. The sequenced material came from peripheral blood. This chain connects TRBV10-3 to TRBJ2-3, with TRBD2 matching 7 bases. The sequence came from a human donor in a cohort sampled during active COVID-19. The CDR3 DNA is TGTGCCATCAACCCGGACGGACTAGAGGGCGATACGCAGTATTTT. It codes for CAINPDGLEGDTQYF.